A selection of T cell receptor beta chains follows, all from one sample in a study of T-cell reconstitution after alpha-beta-depleted transplantation in children. Each CDR3 protein gets one entry after TCRdb re-called the PCR reads with MiXCR. The sample has fewer than 500,000 distinct CDR3 sequences; roughly 43% are singletons. The specimen was PBMCs, collected before TCRalphabeta/CD19-depleted stem cell transplant. The receptors were gathered from a girl aged 2 to 10 with aplastic anemia, due to receive a stem cell transplant. Both conserved end residues are part of each CDR3. Fields, in order: J gene, D gene, V gene, clone size, CDR3 protein, CDR3 DNA. D genes are given only for firm matches. For some rows the clone size is stated as once, few or many, or as a class when expanded; others skip it.

J gene: TRBJ1-2
D gene: .
V gene: TRBV3-1
clone size: few
CDR3 protein: CASSLRGGAIYGYTF
CDR3 DNA: TGTGCCAGCAGCCTCCGGGGAGGGGCTATTTATGGCTACACCTTC

J gene: TRBJ2-7
D gene: TRBD2
V gene: TRBV7-2
clone size: few
CDR3 protein: CASSPQPSGTSRYEQYF
CDR3 DNA: TGTGCCAGCAGCCCTCAACCTTCCGGGACTAGTAGGTACGAGCAGTACTTC

J gene: TRBJ2-2
D gene: TRBD2
V gene: TRBV18
clone size: .
CDR3 protein: CASSPNTLAGNTGELFF
CDR3 DNA: TGTGCCAGCTCGCCAAATACACTAGCGGGGAACACCGGGGAGCTGTTTTTT

J gene: TRBJ2-1
D gene: .
V gene: TRBV5-6
clone size: many
CDR3 protein: CASSLRQGGYNEQFF
CDR3 DNA: TGTGCCAGCAGCTTAAGGCAGGGGGGCTACAATGAGCAGTTCTTC

J gene: TRBJ2-5
D gene: TRBD2
V gene: TRBV29-1
clone size: .
CDR3 protein: CSVGAGEGETQYF
CDR3 DNA: TGCAGCGTTGGGGCGGGGGAGGGAGAGACCCAGTACTTC

J gene: TRBJ2-5
D gene: TRBD2
V gene: TRBV20-1
clone size: .
CDR3 protein: CSARLAAYQETQYF
CDR3 DNA: TGCAGTGCTAGGCTAGCGGCGTACCAAGAGACCCAGTACTTC

J gene: TRBJ2-2
D gene: TRBD2
V gene: TRBV28
clone size: few
CDR3 protein: CASSPQGLAGGLDGGELFF
CDR3 DNA: TGTGCCAGCAGTCCACAAGGACTAGCGGGAGGGCTTGACGGCGGGGAGCTGTTTTTT

J gene: TRBJ2-3
D gene: TRBD2
V gene: TRBV4-1
clone size: .
CDR3 protein: CASSQVGSKRGTDTQYF
CDR3 DNA: TGCGCCAGCAGCCAAGTAGGGTCTAAGCGGGGGACAGATACGCAGTATTTT

J gene: TRBJ2-7
D gene: .
V gene: TRBV20-1
clone size: .
CDR3 protein: CSLKGSYEQYF
CDR3 DNA: TGCAGTCTTAAAGGGAGCTACGAGCAGTACTTC

J gene: TRBJ2-3
D gene: TRBD2
V gene: TRBV20-1
clone size: .
CDR3 protein: CSARTSGGDWKDTQYF
CDR3 DNA: TGCAGTGCTAGAACTAGCGGGGGCGACTGGAAAGATACGCAGTATTTT

J gene: TRBJ2-7
D gene: .
V gene: TRBV18
clone size: .
CDR3 protein: CASSPNHPGIYEQYF
CDR3 DNA: TGTGCCAGCTCACCGAATCACCCAGGGATCTACGAGCAGTACTTC

J gene: TRBJ1-6
D gene: .
V gene: TRBV14
clone size: .
CDR3 protein: CASSQDVATEWESSYNSPLHF
CDR3 DNA: TGTGCCAGCAGCCAAGACGTCGCGACAGAATGGGAGAGCTCCTATAATTCACCCCTCCACTTT

J gene: TRBJ2-2
D gene: .
V gene: TRBV20-1
clone size: few
CDR3 protein: CSATEQGRWTGELFF
CDR3 DNA: TGCAGTGCTACCGAACAGGGCCGGTGGACCGGGGAGCTGTTTTTT

J gene: TRBJ2-1
D gene: TRBD1
V gene: TRBV6-1
clone size: many
CDR3 protein: CASSERVGQLYNEQFF
CDR3 DNA: TGTGCCAGCAGTGAAAGGGTGGGACAGTTATACAATGAGCAGTTCTTC

J gene: TRBJ1-6
D gene: .
V gene: TRBV6-5
clone size: .
CDR3 protein: CASSYSRTGSPPLHF
CDR3 DNA: TGTGCCAGCAGTTACTCGCGGACGGGGAGCCCACCCCTCCACTTT

J gene: TRBJ2-2
D gene: .
V gene: TRBV4-1
clone size: .
CDR3 protein: CASSPWDGLNTGELFF
CDR3 DNA: TGCGCCAGCAGCCCTTGGGACGGTTTGAACACCGGGGAGCTGTTTTTT

J gene: TRBJ2-1
D gene: .
V gene: TRBV5-1
clone size: .
CDR3 protein: CASSLALGAPGSYNEQFF
CDR3 DNA: TGCGCCAGCAGCTTGGCCCTCGGGGCCCCTGGCTCCTACAATGAGCAGTTCTTC

J gene: TRBJ2-7
D gene: TRBD2
V gene: TRBV28
clone size: .
CDR3 protein: CASSLGLAGGQVTYEQYF
CDR3 DNA: TGTGCCAGCAGTTTGGGACTAGCGGGAGGGCAGGTCACCTACGAGCAGTACTTC

J gene: TRBJ2-1
D gene: .
V gene: TRBV7-2
clone size: .
CDR3 protein: CASSQTENNDYNEQFF
CDR3 DNA: TGTGCCAGCAGCCAAACGGAAAACAACGATTACAATGAGCAGTTCTTC

J gene: TRBJ2-5
D gene: TRBD1
V gene: TRBV20-1
clone size: .
CDR3 protein: CSARDLDRWETQYF
CDR3 DNA: TGCAGTGCTAGAGATTTGGACAGGTGGGAGACCCAGTACTTC

J gene: TRBJ1-2
D gene: .
V gene: TRBV12-3/TRBV12-4
clone size: .
CDR3 protein: CASSPRSEGNLGGYTF
CDR3 DNA: TGTGCCAGCAGTCCACGGTCTGAGGGGAACCTGGGGGGCTACACCTTC

J gene: TRBJ1-5
D gene: .
V gene: TRBV19
clone size: few
CDR3 protein: CASSPVNSNQPQHF
CDR3 DNA: TGTGCCAGTAGTCCGGTAAATTCGAATCAGCCCCAGCATTTT

J gene: TRBJ2-7
D gene: TRBD1
V gene: TRBV20-1
clone size: .
CDR3 protein: CSAWAGTGGDEQYF
CDR3 DNA: TGCAGTGCTTGGGCCGGGACAGGGGGGGACGAGCAGTACTTC

J gene: TRBJ2-5
D gene: TRBD2
V gene: TRBV6-1
clone size: .
CDR3 protein: CASSNDPGLAGGYETQYF
CDR3 DNA: TGTGCCAGCAGCAACGATCCGGGACTAGCGGGAGGATATGAGACCCAGTACTTC

J gene: TRBJ2-1
D gene: .
V gene: TRBV28
clone size: .
CDR3 protein: CASSLEGRGQFF
CDR3 DNA: TGTGCCAGCAGTTTAGAGGGGCGCGGGCAGTTCTTC

J gene: TRBJ2-7
D gene: .
V gene: TRBV6-1
clone size: many
CDR3 protein: CASTRGPTYEQYF
CDR3 DNA: TGTGCCAGCACCCGAGGGCCGACCTACGAGCAGTACTTC

J gene: TRBJ2-7
D gene: TRBD2
V gene: TRBV20-1
clone size: few
CDR3 protein: CSAESSELAYSSYEQYF
CDR3 DNA: TGCAGTGCTGAAAGTTCCGAACTAGCGTACAGCTCCTACGAGCAGTACTTC

J gene: TRBJ1-2
D gene: .
V gene: TRBV20-1
clone size: .
CDR3 protein: CSASSPPGGYTF
CDR3 DNA: TGCAGTGCTAGCTCCCCTCCGGGGGGCTACACCTTC

J gene: TRBJ2-7
D gene: .
V gene: TRBV4-2
clone size: many
CDR3 protein: CASSQDESYEQYF
CDR3 DNA: TGTGCCAGCAGCCAAGATGAAAGCTACGAGCAGTACTTC

J gene: TRBJ1-5
D gene: .
V gene: TRBV5-6
clone size: .
CDR3 protein: CASSTLGRTLGQPQHF
CDR3 DNA: TGTGCCAGCAGCACCCTAGGGCGAACCCTGGGACAGCCCCAGCATTTT

J gene: TRBJ2-7
D gene: .
V gene: TRBV20-1
clone size: once
CDR3 protein: CSASQDGTTYEQYF
CDR3 DNA: TGCAGTGCTAGTCAGGACGGCACCACCTACGAGCAGTACTTC

J gene: TRBJ2-1
D gene: .
V gene: TRBV4-1
clone size: many
CDR3 protein: CASSQDFGEVLSEQFF
CDR3 DNA: .

J gene: TRBJ2-1
D gene: .
V gene: TRBV6-4
clone size: few
CDR3 protein: CASSDSMGGREQFF
CDR3 DNA: TGTGCCAGCAGTGACTCGATGGGGGGACGCGAGCAGTTCTTC

J gene: TRBJ2-3
D gene: TRBD1
V gene: TRBV12-3/TRBV12-4
clone size: once
CDR3 protein: CASSTNHRGLGADTQYF
CDR3 DNA: TGTGCCAGCAGCACCAACCACAGGGGCCTCGGGGCAGATACGCAGTATTTT

J gene: TRBJ1-6
D gene: .
V gene: TRBV7-2
clone size: few
CDR3 protein: CASSLDGFRSLHF
CDR3 DNA: TGTGCCAGCAGCTTAGATGGGTTTAGATCCCTCCACTTT

J gene: TRBJ1-3
D gene: .
V gene: TRBV30
clone size: .
CDR3 protein: CAWSNGAGNTIYF
CDR3 DNA: TGTGCCTGGTCCAATGGGGCTGGAAACACCATATATTTT

J gene: TRBJ2-3
D gene: .
V gene: TRBV18
clone size: .
CDR3 protein: CASSPQRSTDTQYF
CDR3 DNA: TGTGCCAGCTCACCGCAGCGAAGCACAGATACGCAGTATTTT

J gene: TRBJ2-7
D gene: .
V gene: TRBV29-1
clone size: .
CDR3 protein: CSVVSGHEQYF
CDR3 DNA: TGCAGCGTTGTTTCGGGCCACGAGCAGTACTTC

J gene: TRBJ2-3
D gene: TRBD2
V gene: TRBV12-3/TRBV12-4
clone size: many
CDR3 protein: CASSLVLAGAGTQYF
CDR3 DNA: TGTGCCAGCAGTTTAGTACTAGCGGGAGCAGGCACGCAGTATTTT

J gene: TRBJ1-2
D gene: .
V gene: TRBV7-9
clone size: few
CDR3 protein: CASSLGQVTTF
CDR3 DNA: TGTGCCAGCAGCTTAGGACAGGTTACCACCTTC

J gene: TRBJ2-5
D gene: .
V gene: TRBV12-3/TRBV12-4
clone size: .
CDR3 protein: CASSLGGGGQETQYF
CDR3 DNA: TGTGCCAGCAGTTTAGGGGGGGGCGGCCAAGAGACCCAGTACTTC

J gene: TRBJ2-1
D gene: TRBD2
V gene: TRBV20-1
clone size: .
CDR3 protein: CSARESIAGSYNEQFF
CDR3 DNA: TGCAGTGCTAGAGAATCAATAGCGGGATCCTACAATGAGCAGTTCTTC

J gene: TRBJ2-5
D gene: TRBD1
V gene: TRBV29-1
clone size: .
CDR3 protein: CSVERTGPETQYF
CDR3 DNA: TGCAGCGTTGAAAGGACAGGGCCAGAGACCCAGTACTTC

J gene: TRBJ2-2
D gene: TRBD1
V gene: TRBV7-8
clone size: .
CDR3 protein: CASSLFQGATGELFF
CDR3 DNA: TGTGCCAGCAGCTTGTTTCAGGGGGCCACCGGGGAGCTGTTTTTT

J gene: TRBJ2-2
D gene: TRBD2
V gene: TRBV12-3/TRBV12-4
clone size: few
CDR3 protein: CASRGGTEKGGELFF
CDR3 DNA: TGTGCCAGCAGGGGAGGGACGGAAAAGGGAGGGGAGCTGTTTTTT

J gene: TRBJ2-1
D gene: .
V gene: TRBV27
clone size: .
CDR3 protein: CASSLGGLGLEQFF
CDR3 DNA: TGTGCCAGCAGTTTAGGGGGCCTTGGCCTTGAGCAGTTCTTC

J gene: TRBJ1-3
D gene: .
V gene: TRBV7-8
clone size: .
CDR3 protein: CASSLQFGNTIYF
CDR3 DNA: TGTGCCAGCAGTTTGCAATTTGGAAACACCATATATTTT

J gene: TRBJ2-5
D gene: .
V gene: TRBV4-1
clone size: .
CDR3 protein: CASSQKWGGKETQYF
CDR3 DNA: TGCGCCAGCAGCCAAAAATGGGGCGGAAAAGAGACCCAGTACTTC

J gene: TRBJ1-2
D gene: .
V gene: TRBV29-1
clone size: .
CDR3 protein: CSVEEWDEQGFGYTF
CDR3 DNA: TGCAGCGTTGAAGAATGGGATGAGCAGGGATTCGGCTACACCTTC

J gene: TRBJ1-3
D gene: .
V gene: TRBV28
clone size: .
CDR3 protein: CASSLVYASGNTIYF
CDR3 DNA: TGTGCCAGCAGTTTGGTTTACGCCTCTGGAAACACCATATATTTT

J gene: TRBJ1-1
D gene: .
V gene: TRBV20-1
clone size: .
CDR3 protein: CSASKARGTEAFF
CDR3 DNA: TGCAGTGCTAGTAAAGCCCGGGGTACTGAAGCTTTCTTT

J gene: TRBJ2-5
D gene: .
V gene: TRBV7-9
clone size: .
CDR3 protein: CASSSPGTPEETQYF
CDR3 DNA: TGTGCCAGCAGCTCGCCGGGTACGCCCGAAGAGACCCAGTACTTC

J gene: TRBJ2-1
D gene: .
V gene: TRBV9
clone size: .
CDR3 protein: CASSADNEQFF
CDR3 DNA: TGTGCCAGCAGCGCTGACAATGAGCAGTTCTTC

J gene: TRBJ2-7
D gene: TRBD2
V gene: TRBV5-6
clone size: .
CDR3 protein: CASSPRVGGSGEQYF
CDR3 DNA: TGTGCCAGCAGCCCCCGGGTTGGCGGGAGTGGCGAGCAGTACTTC

J gene: TRBJ2-7
D gene: TRBD2
V gene: TRBV28
clone size: .
CDR3 protein: CASSLSGAEVDEQYF
CDR3 DNA: TGTGCCAGCAGTTTAAGCGGGGCAGAGGTCGACGAGCAGTACTTC

J gene: TRBJ2-4
D gene: .
V gene: TRBV15
clone size: few
CDR3 protein: CATSRDRTTQYF
CDR3 DNA: TGTGCCACCAGCAGAGATCGGACGACTCAGTACTTC

J gene: TRBJ1-1
D gene: .
V gene: TRBV7-9
clone size: many
CDR3 protein: CASSFPLAGMNTEAFF
CDR3 DNA: TGTGCCAGCAGCTTCCCCCTGGCAGGAATGAACACTGAAGCTTTCTTT

J gene: TRBJ2-7
D gene: .
V gene: TRBV5-1
clone size: .
CDR3 protein: CASSLDGTGAYEQYF
CDR3 DNA: TGCGCCAGCAGCTTGGACGGTACAGGAGCATACGAGCAGTACTTC

J gene: TRBJ2-5
D gene: .
V gene: TRBV27
clone size: many
CDR3 protein: CASRLGETQYF
CDR3 DNA: TGTGCCAGCAGACTAGGGGAGACCCAGTACTTC

J gene: TRBJ1-2
D gene: TRBD1
V gene: TRBV28
clone size: .
CDR3 protein: CASSLRYVRGHYGYTF
CDR3 DNA: TGTGCCAGCAGTTTACGTTACGTCAGGGGGCACTATGGCTACACCTTC